Shown below are 22 T cell receptor beta chains from a single sample sequenced in a study of response to subunit inactivated influenza vaccine (dated by TCRdb to about 2018). Library prep was done by RT-PCR. The data were produced on an Illumina HiSeq 2500. TCRdb reran the public reads through fastp at Q25 and MiXCR, keeping productive beta chains. Merged by CDR3 protein, the rows form single entries marked with the most common genes and DNA. A total of 650,000 or so distinct CDR3 sequences appear in this sample, approximately 14% of them only once. The top ten constitute 7.6% of the sample. The sequenced sample was PBMCs from blood, obtained roughly 15 days before vaccination. Receptors were obtained from a man aged 50-59 years who received an inactivated influenza vaccine. Donor details come from another sample of the same person, matched by shared clones.

This clonotype was seen ten or more times. The chain uses TRBV7-2 and TRBJ1-1; D possibly corresponds to TRBD1 (6 bases). CDR1 and CDR2 (germline): SGHTA, FQGNSA. This CDR3 region has 15 residues. The V gene lost 0 bases and the J gene lost 6 bases, with 14 bases spanning the gap. CDR3 nucleotides: TGTGCCAGCAGCTTAGCGTTGGGGGGGCTTGCTGAAGCTTTCTTT. Amino acid sequence: CASSLALGGLAEAFF.

This CDR3 is CSASPGTEFYEQYF. Written as DNA, the CDR3 is TGCAGTGCTTCACCCGGGACAGAATTCTACGAGCAGTACTTC. The V and J genes are TRBV20-1 and TRBJ2-7; TRBD1 matches at 7 bases. CDR1 and CDR2 (germline): DFQATT, SNEGSKA (reference sequence). With V trimmed by 5 bases and J by 3 bases, 10 bases remained unmatched. This CDR3 comprises 14 residues.

This clonotype came up a few times. The chain employs TRBV6-2 or TRBV6-3 and TRBJ1-1, with D perhaps TRBD1 (6 bases). The germline V gene has CDR1 MNHEY and CDR2 SVGEGT. The CDR3 spans 12 residues. Trimming stripped 8 bases from V and 2 bases from J, with 9 bases between. The CDR3 DNA is TGTGCCAGCGGGACATTTAACACTGAAGCTTTCTTT. Translating it yields CASGTFNTEAFF.

V and J are TRBV11-2 and TRBJ2-7, with D perhaps matching TRBD2 (5 bases). Looked up from germline, CDR1 is SGHAT and CDR2 is FQNNGV. The CDR3 is 11 residues long. V lost 4 bases and J 7 bases, leaving 8 bases between the germline ends. The CDR3 loop is CASSWRSEQYF. The CDR3 region has the DNA TGTGCCAGCAGCTGGAGGTCTGAGCAGTACTTC.

This clonotype has a handful of counts. The chain is built from TRBV20-1 and TRBJ2-5, with D perhaps being TRBD1 or TRBD2 (6 bases each). Germline V lookup: CDR1 DFQATT, CDR2 SNEGSKA (reference sequence). V was clipped by 6 bases and J by 5 bases, with 19 bases between them. The CDR3 spans 14 residues. Written as DNA, the CDR3 is TGCAGTGCGCAAATGGGGGGCCGGCTGGAGACCCAGTACTTC. Translation: CSAQMGGRLETQYF.

In this sample, this clonotype turned up many times. V usage is TRBV12-3 or TRBV12-4 and J usage is TRBJ2-7, with TRBD2 as a possible D gene (5 bases). The CDR3 runs to 14 residues. Trimming stripped 5 bases from V and 2 bases from J, with 13 bases between. CDR3 DNA sequence: TGTGCCAGCAGTAATTCCGGGGTTGCCTACGAGCAGTACTTC. Protein product: CASSNSGVAYEQYF.

This clonotype was observed a handful of times. The V call is TRBV12-3 or TRBV12-4, the J call TRBJ2-7, with 9 nucleotides matching TRBD1. CDR3 size: 17 residues. The V segment lost 7 bases and the J segment 6 bases; nucleotides outside the gene matches: 19. The CDR3 DNA is TGTGCCAGCACCAAAGGCTCCGGGACAGGGCGATATGGCGAGCAGTACTTC. Its translation is CASTKGSGTGRYGEQYF.

This clonotype was picked up a small number of times. The J gene is TRBJ2-7, the V gene TRBV5-1; D may be TRBD2 (6 bases). The V and J ends lost 6 bases and 1 base respectively, with 14 bases between them. In germline, CDR1 is SGHRS, CDR2 YFSETQ. This CDR3 region has 14 residues. The CDR3 protein is CASNPGLASYEQYF. The CDR3 region has the DNA TGCGCCAGCAATCCGGGACTGGCATCCTACGAGCAGTACTTC. Looking up the rest from reference TRBV5-1 and TRBJ2-7 gives the full variable domain: KAGVTQTPRYLIKTRGQQVTLSCSPISGHRSVSWYQQTPGQGLQFLFEYFSETQRNKGNFPGRFSGRQFSNSRSEMNVSTLELGDSALYLCASNPGLASYEQYFGPGTRLTVT.

This clonotype was seen only a few times. The chain uses TRBV29-1 and TRBJ2-5; no clear D. The ends were cut back, 5 bases at V and 5 bases at J, with 18 bases in the middle. The germline gives CDR1 SQVTM, CDR2 ANQGSEA. This CDR3 has 14 amino acids. CDR3 sequence (DNA): TGCAGCGTTCGTTTCAGGATGGGCCGGGAGACCCAGTACTTC. Protein product: CSVRFRMGRETQYF.

This clonotype showed up just a few times. As DNA, the CDR3 is TGTGCCAGCAGCCAAGAGGCGGGTGTGCCTGAAGCTTTCTTT. As protein: CASSQEAGVPEAFF. This chain uses TRBV3-1 with TRBJ1-1; D is ambiguous. This CDR3 has 14 amino acids. The germline V gene encodes CDR1 LGHDT and CDR2 YNNKEL (reference sequence). Trimming left V 0 bases short and J 6 bases short, with 11 bases between.

V gene TRBV20-1 combines with J gene TRBJ2-7; the match to TRBD1 covers 8 bases. The V and J ends lost 4 bases and 4 bases, in that order; junction bases with no gene match: 9. The CDR3 totals 14 residues. Per the germline V gene, CDR1 is DFQATT and CDR2 is SNEGSKA (reference sequence). The CDR3 here is CSANPSGGSYEQYF. CDR3 nucleotides: TGCAGTGCTAATCCTTCAGGGGGCAGTTACGAGCAGTACTTC.

There are a few counts of this clonotype. The rearrangement links TRBV12-3 or TRBV12-4 to TRBJ1-6; the D gene is possibly TRBD1 (5 bases). The V end was cut by 6 bases, the J end by 0 bases, with 9 bases between. The CDR3 is 15 amino acids. CDR3 sequence: CASRVDSSYNSPLHF. CDR3 nucleotide sequence: TGTGCCAGCAGGGTAGACAGCTCCTATAATTCACCCCTCCACTTT.

This clonotype was observed a handful of times. The chain joins TRBV12-3 or TRBV12-4 to TRBJ2-1; 7 bases match TRBD2. The CDR3 has 14 residues. With V trimmed by 6 bases and J by 9 bases, 11 bases remained unmatched. The CDR3 sequence: CASSPWGGEGEQFF. CDR3 sequence (DNA): TGTGCCAGCAGCCCCTGGGGGGGAGAGGGTGAGCAGTTCTTC.

V and J are TRBV7-9 and TRBJ2-7; TRBD2 matches 10 bases. Trimming removed 6 bases from V and 3 bases from J; junction bases left unmatched: 8. Germline-derived CDR1 and CDR2 are SEHNR and FQNEAQ (reference sequence). This CDR3 is built from 15 residues. The DNA for the CDR3 is TGTGCCAGCAGTTCCTGGGCTAGCGGGAGCTACGAGCAGTACTTC. As protein: CASSSWASGSYEQYF. The full variable domain, in which reference TRBV7-9 and TRBJ2-7 provide the parts outside the CDR3, is DTGVSQNPRHKITKRGQNVTFRCDPISEHNRLYWYRQTLGQGPEFLTYFQNEAQLEKSRLLSDRFSAERPKGSFSTLEIQRTEQGDSAMYLCASSSWASGSYEQYFGPGTRLTVT.

Ten or more counts support this clonotype. This chain joins TRBV4-2 and TRBJ1-2, with D unclear. Trimming stripped 3 bases from V and 6 bases from J, with 14 bases between. CDR1 LGHNA and CDR2 YNFKEQ come from the germline V gene. This CDR3 region has 14 residues. The CDR3 DNA reads as TGTGCCAGCAGCCACCCGTTGGGCACGCATGGCTACACCTTC. It is translated as CASSHPLGTHGYTF.

V usage is TRBV27 and J usage is TRBJ1-1; TRBD1 aligns across 9 bases. V was pared by 5 bases and J by 4 bases, with 8 bases of the junction left unmatched. CDR1 is MNHEY, CDR2 SMNVEV, per germline (reference sequence). The CDR3 has 15 residues. CDR3 in amino acids: CASSHGQGRTTEAFF. Written as DNA, the CDR3 is TGTGCCAGCAGTCATGGACAGGGGCGGACCACTGAAGCTTTCTTT.

This clonotype was observed a few times. The rearrangement uses TRBV20-1 and TRBJ2-3; perhaps TRBD1 as D (6 bases). Germline V gives CDR1 DFQATT, CDR2 SNEGSKA (reference sequence). V gave up 3 bases and J gave up 0 bases, with 16 bases separating them. This CDR3 is built from 16 residues. The CDR3 is CSASNPRQDSTDTQYF. The CDR3, as DNA: TGCAGTGCTAGTAACCCCCGACAGGATAGCACAGATACGCAGTATTTT.

The chain carries TRBV20-1 and TRBJ1-4; D ambiguous. Looked up from germline, CDR1 is DFQATT and CDR2 is SNEGSKA (reference sequence). This CDR3 is 13 amino acids long. The V end lost 1 base, the J end lost 8 bases, and 11 bases lay between the germline ends. The CDR3 reads CSARGHFGEKLFF. The CDR3 DNA is TGCAGTGCTAGAGGGCATTTCGGGGAAAAACTGTTTTTT.

There are a few counts of this clonotype. V gene TRBV12-3 or TRBV12-4 combines with J gene TRBJ1-6, with 7 nucleotides matching TRBD1. The CDR3 loop spans 15 amino acids. The J segment lost 7 bases and the V segment lost 6 bases, leaving 9 bases of the junction unmatched. CDR3 protein: CASRLLEGQNSPLHF. The CDR3, as DNA: TGTGCCAGCAGACTCCTGGAGGGACAGAATTCACCCCTCCACTTT.

This clonotype was detected only a few times. The rearrangement links TRBV7-2 to TRBJ1-2; D possibly corresponds to TRBD1 (6 bases). CDR1 and CDR2 from the germline V gene are SGHTA and FQGNSA. This CDR3 spans 12 amino acids. Deletions cut 5 bases from V and 5 bases from J, with 9 bases between. CDR3 in DNA: TGTGCCAGCAGCGGGGACACGTATGGCTACACCTTC. Amino acids: CASSGDTYGYTF. Together with reference TRBV7-2 and TRBJ1-2, the CDR3 gives the full variable domain: GAGVSQSPSNKVTEKGKDVELRCDPISGHTALYWYRQSLGQGLEFLIYFQGNSAPDKSGLPSDRFSAERTGGSVSTLTIQRTQQEDSAVYLCASSGDTYGYTFGSGTRLTVV.

This clonotype was detected a few times. This chain connects TRBV15 to TRBJ2-3; TRBD2 agrees at 10 bases. J was trimmed by 3 bases and V by 9 bases; bases with no gene match: 9. Germline V gives CDR1 LNHNV, CDR2 YYDKDF (reference sequence). CDR3 length: 15 residues. The CDR3 DNA reads TGTGCCACTTTAGGACTAGCGGAAAATACAGATACGCAGTATTTT. Protein: CATLGLAENTDTQYF.

The DNA of the CDR3 is TGTGCCAGCTCACCACCGGATACCTGGGACAGGGGTTTCTCAGGCTACACCTTC. Its translation is CASSPPDTWDRGFSGYTF. The chain employs TRBV18 and TRBJ1-2, with 10 bases matching TRBD1. This CDR3 spans 18 amino acids. CDR1 is KGHSH, CDR2 LQKENI, per germline. Trimming removed 0 bases from V and 8 bases from J; junction bases left unmatched: 15.